The 16 T cell receptor beta chains reported below all come from one sample, sequenced in a study of somatic mutations in cytotoxic T cells in rheumatoid arthritis (TCRdb year 2017). The library relied on the immunoSEQ multiplex PCR assay. TCRdb limited this immuneACCESS table to in-frame rearrangements with V and J called. A share of clones is missing; checked studies link under half to unresolved V genes, and the rest is unexplained. This sample holds about 25,000 clones; 82% were observed only once. The ten largest account for roughly 4.9% of the sample. The source material was CD8+ T cells sorted from blood. The receptors derive from a man aged 50 to 59 in good health.

The chain links TRBV21-1 to TRBJ2-4; the table's D call, TRBD1, has no DNA check behind it. TRBV21-1 is noted as a pseudogene. This CDR3 region has 18 residues. CDR3 bases: TGTGCCAGCAGCAAAGAGGGGGCGGGGTGTCTTGGCAAAAACATTCAGTACTTC. Translated, it gives CASSKEGAGCLGKNIQYF.

This chain links TRBV12-5 with TRBJ1-1; the D gene is possibly TRBD1 (5 bases). The germline V and J ends were trimmed by 7 bases and 8 bases, with 14 bases remaining between them. The CDR3 loop spans 12 amino acids. Germline CDR1 reads LGHNT; CDR2 reads FRNRAP. The DNA of the CDR3 is TGTGCTAGTGTTTTTTCGGCAGGGGAAGCTTTCTTT. It encodes CASVFSAGEAFF.

A word on this clone: Other DNA variants within this sample encode the same CDR3. The V and J genes are TRBV11-2 and TRBJ1-3; the D is unclear. CDR3 length equals 16 residues. Germline lookup yields CDR1 SGHAT and CDR2 FQNNGV. V was shortened by 1 base and J by 0 bases, with 10 bases between the two germline ends. The CDR3, as DNA: TGTGCCAGCAGCTTAGTATCGAGGGCCTCTGGAAACACCATATATTTT. Translating it yields CASSLVSRASGNTIYF.

Comment on this clone: Other nucleotide sequences from this sample produce the same CDR3. V is TRBV7-9 and J is TRBJ2-7; D call uncertain. The CDR3 sequence is 12 residues long. The germline V gene encodes CDR1 SEHNR and CDR2 FQNEAQ (reference sequence). V was cut by 1 base and J by 0 bases, with 1 base left in between. CDR3: CASSLGSYEQYF. CDR3 DNA sequence: TGTGCCAGCAGCTTAGGCTCCTACGAGCAGTACTTC.

This chain joins TRBV7-8 and TRBJ2-2, with D perhaps TRBD1 (6 bases). V was cut by 5 bases and J by 4 bases, with 17 bases left in between. Per the germline V gene, CDR1 is SGHVS and CDR2 is FQNEAQ. This CDR3 contains 16 residues. CDR3 nucleotides: TGTGCCAGCAGCCTTAGGAAGGGGGTGGGCACCGGGGAGCTGTTTTTT. It encodes CASSLRKGVGTGELFF.

The rearrangement uses TRBV5-6 and TRBJ2-7, with 8 bases matching TRBD2. This CDR3 comprises 14 residues. After removal of 4 bases from V and 2 bases from J, the junction contained 5 bases not matched to a gene. The germline gives CDR1 SGHDT, CDR2 YYEEEE. The CDR3 is CASSRGTSPYEQYF. The DNA for the CDR3 is TGTGCCAGCAGCCGCGGGACTAGTCCCTACGAGCAGTACTTC.

This chain links TRBV27 with TRBJ2-1, with 9 bases matching TRBD1. With V trimmed by 3 bases and J by 6 bases, 6 bases remained unmatched. Germline CDR1 is MNHEY and CDR2 is SMNVEV (reference sequence). The CDR3 length is 15 residues. CDR3 bases: TGTGCCAGCAGTTTGCCGGACAGGGGATTCAATGAGCAGTTCTTC. This gives the protein CASSLPDRGFNEQFF.

V usage is TRBV7-9 and J usage is TRBJ2-1; the D call may be TRBD1 or TRBD2 (5 bases each). This CDR3 region has 14 residues. The germline V and J ends were trimmed by 2 bases and 8 bases, with 13 bases remaining between them. CDR1 and CDR2 (germline): SEHNR, FQNEAQ (reference sequence). The CDR3 DNA follows: TGTGCCAGCAGCTTAAGGGGACGTGAGTATGAGCAGTTCTTC. Protein product: CASSLRGREYEQFF.

V is TRBV28 and J is TRBJ1-5, with 9 nucleotides matching TRBD1. The trim removed 6 bases at V and 6 bases at J, leaving 9 bases unmatched. The germline V gene has CDR1 MDHEN and CDR2 SYDVKM. The CDR3 is 15 residues long. The CDR3 region is CASSPGTGLGQPQHF. Here the CDR3 DNA reads TGTGCCAGCAGCCCCGGGACAGGGCTTGGTCAGCCCCAGCATTTT.

The chain carries TRBV6-1 and TRBJ2-7; D remains ambiguous. The germline V and J ends were trimmed by 2 bases and 3 bases, with 8 bases remaining between them. This CDR3 comprises 13 residues. In germline, CDR1 is MNHNS, CDR2 SASEGT. The CDR3 DNA reads as TGTGCCAGCAGTGAAACGGGTTTCTACGAGCAGTACTTC. Translation: CASSETGFYEQYF.

CDR3 coding DNA: TGTGCCAGCAGTGTCCCAGCGCCAGAGGACACTGAAGCTTTCTTT. Protein: CASSVPAPEDTEAFF. The rearrangement joins TRBV2 to TRBJ1-1; D unclear. V lost 4 bases, J lost 3 bases, and 15 bases lay in between. This CDR3 contains 15 residues. CDR1 is SNHLY and CDR2 is FYNNEI in the germline V gene.

This clone turned up a few times. The rearrangement links TRBV13 to TRBJ2-1; the D gene could be TRBD1 or TRBD2 (5 bases each). This CDR3 is built from 18 residues. Germline V gene data show CDR1 as PRHDT and CDR2 as FYEKMQ (reference sequence). V was trimmed by 2 bases and J by 5 bases, leaving 22 bases between them. The DNA for the CDR3 is TGTGCCAGCAGCTTACTAGCAGGGTCAGGTGGGTGGCACAATGAGCAGTTCTTC. Its protein product is CASSLLAGSGGWHNEQFF.

The rearrangement joins TRBV29-1 to TRBJ2-7, with 8 bases lining up with TRBD2. The CDR3 consists of 15 residues. In germline, CDR1 is SQVTM, CDR2 ANQGSEA. V was clipped by 4 bases and J by 2 bases; unmatched bases: 10. The CDR3 region is CSVGQPGLGTYEQYF. The CDR3 DNA sequence: TGCAGCGTTGGACAGCCGGGACTAGGCACCTACGAGCAGTACTTC.

The chain carries TRBV7-9 and TRBJ1-5; no definite D call. Germline-derived CDR1 and CDR2 are SEHNR and FQNEAQ (reference sequence). V was pared by 5 bases and J by 5 bases, with 16 bases between. The CDR3 has 15 amino acids. DNA for the CDR3: TGTGCCAGCAGCATAGGCCCCCAGGCCCATCAGCCCCAGCATTTT. Its protein product is CASSIGPQAHQPQHF.

The chain joins TRBV27 to TRBJ1-3; D gene uncertain. CDR1 and CDR2 (germline): MNHEY, SMNVEV (reference sequence). The CDR3 loop spans 15 amino acids. V was shortened by 6 bases and J by 0 bases, with 12 bases between the two germline ends. The CDR3 nucleotides are TGTGCCAGCAGCTTAGCGGCAGGCTCTGGAAACACCATATATTTT. This translates into CASSLAAGSGNTIYF.

This clone was counted a single time. The gene calls are TRBV13 and TRBJ2-3; 7 bases are a match to TRBD2. Looked up from germline, CDR1 is PRHDT and CDR2 is FYEKMQ (reference sequence). The CDR3 runs 16 residues. With V trimmed by 5 bases and J by 9 bases, 17 bases remained unmatched. The CDR3, as DNA: TGTGCCAGCAGCCCACGTAGCGAGGGAGGGCCCCAAACGCAGTATTTT. It specifies CASSPRSEGGPQTQYF.